These 10 T cell receptor beta chains were all obtained from the same sample, sequenced in a study of PD-L1 blockade in urothelial cancer. Time point meaning: pretreatment peripheral blood. Method: immunoSEQ multiplex PCR; TCRdb's copy keeps in-frame clones and lacks some. This sample yields around 100,000 clones, of which more than 75% are seen a single time; 2% to 2.5% belongs to the top ten. The sample consisted of PBMCs, taken around atezolizumab (anti-PD-L1) treatment. The receptors stem from a man aged 55 to 70 with urothelial cancer.

The chain is built from TRBV29-1 and TRBJ1-1; tentative D call: TRBD1 (5 bases). The germline gives CDR1 SQVTM, CDR2 ANQGSEA. V lost 7 bases to trimming and J lost 3 bases, with 12 bases between them. The CDR3 extends over 12 amino acids. CDR3 amino acids: CSATDLHTEAFF. CDR3 bases: TGCAGCGCGACAGATCTGCACACTGAAGCTTTCTTT.

The V call is TRBV18, the J call TRBJ1-5; TRBD1 might be the D (5 bases). The V gene lost 0 bases and the J gene lost 1 base, with 7 bases spanning the gap. Germline values: CDR1 KGHSH, CDR2 LQKENI. This CDR3 spans 15 amino acids. CDR3 sequence reads: CASSPPAGSNQPQHF. The CDR3 DNA sequence: TGTGCCAGCTCACCACCTGCAGGGAGCAATCAGCCCCAGCATTTT.

This clone appeared a single time. The CDR3 sequence is CASSSGGATGANVLTF. The CDR3 DNA reads TGCGCCAGCAGCTCGGGAGGGGCAACCGGGGCCAACGTCCTGACTTTC. This chain uses TRBV5-1 with TRBJ2-6, with 8 bases lining up with TRBD2. The CDR3 is 16 amino acids. Germline V lookup: CDR1 SGHRS, CDR2 YFSETQ. Germline trimming cut 3 bases from V and 4 bases from J; bases unmatched to any gene: 6.

The chain joins TRBV10-2 to TRBJ1-2; 7 nucleotides align to TRBD1. The CDR3 totals 14 residues. CDR1 is WSHSY, CDR2 SAAADI, per germline. V was pared by 2 bases and J by 4 bases, with 4 bases of the junction left unmatched. The CDR3 bases are TGCGCCAGCAGTGAGACGGGACAGCTCTATGGCTACACCTTC. It codes for CASSETGQLYGYTF.

The V and J genes are TRBV7-6 and TRBJ2-3; 7 bases are a match to TRBD2. V lost 4 bases, J lost 6 bases, and 4 bases stayed unmatched. The CDR3 extends over 13 amino acids. Germline assignment: CDR1 SGHVS and CDR2 FNYEAQ. This CDR3 is CASSWGGVDTQYF. The CDR3 DNA is TGTGCCAGCAGCTGGGGGGGAGTGGATACGCAGTATTTT.

V usage is TRBV5-8 and J usage is TRBJ2-6; D unresolved. Germline lookup yields CDR1 SGHTS and CDR2 YDEGEE. V was pared by 4 bases and J by 4 bases, with 12 bases between. The CDR3 loop spans 15 amino acids. The CDR3 nucleotides read TGTGCCAGCAGCGAGGTAGGAGCCGGGGCCAACGTCCTGACTTTC. Protein sequence: CASSEVGAGANVLTF.

The chain employs TRBV5-1 and TRBJ1-1; possible D gene TRBD1, 5 bases. This CDR3 is 16 amino acids long. Germline V gene data show CDR1 as SGHRS and CDR2 as YFSETQ. With 8 bases removed from V and 4 bases from J, the gap between germline ends came to 24 bases. CDR3: CASCRGWGGVSTEAFF. In DNA form, the CDR3 reads TGCGCCAGTTGCCGGGGTTGGGGAGGGGTAAGCACTGAAGCTTTCTTT.

This clone has only a few counts. The chain has TRBV5-1 and TRBJ1-5; D is undetermined. The germline V gene encodes CDR1 SGHRS and CDR2 YFSETQ. Deletions cut 3 bases from V and 11 bases from J, with 15 bases between. This CDR3 comprises 13 residues. CDR3 nucleotides: TGCGCCAGCAGCTCGGACGGGGTTGGAGCCCAGCATTTT. Protein product: CASSSDGVGAQHF.

The V gene is TRBV2, the J gene TRBJ1-4; no definite D call. V lost 7 bases, J lost 3 bases, and 12 bases lay in between. CDR1 is SNHLY, CDR2 FYNNEI, per germline. The CDR3 has 14 amino acids. The CDR3 sequence: CASIYSSANEKLFF. The CDR3 bases are TGTGCCAGCATCTACAGCTCAGCTAATGAAAAACTGTTTTTT. The complete variable domain, with remaining parts taken from reference TRBV2 and TRBJ1-4, reads EPEVTQTPSHQVTQMGQEVILRCVPISNHLYFYWYRQILGQKVEFLVSFYNNEISEKSEIFDDQFSVERPDGSNFTLKIRSTKLEDSAMYFCASIYSSANEKLFFGSGTQLSVL.

This clone was found once. J is TRBJ2-5 and V is TRBV28; TRBD1 might be the D (6 bases). The CDR3 sequence is 13 residues long. Trimming stripped 6 bases from V and 5 bases from J, with 13 bases between. The germline CDR1 and CDR2 sequences are MDHEN and SYDVKM. CDR3 region: CASSTGSGETQYF. The CDR3 nucleotides read TGTGCCAGCAGCACAGGGTCCGGCGAGACCCAGTACTTC.